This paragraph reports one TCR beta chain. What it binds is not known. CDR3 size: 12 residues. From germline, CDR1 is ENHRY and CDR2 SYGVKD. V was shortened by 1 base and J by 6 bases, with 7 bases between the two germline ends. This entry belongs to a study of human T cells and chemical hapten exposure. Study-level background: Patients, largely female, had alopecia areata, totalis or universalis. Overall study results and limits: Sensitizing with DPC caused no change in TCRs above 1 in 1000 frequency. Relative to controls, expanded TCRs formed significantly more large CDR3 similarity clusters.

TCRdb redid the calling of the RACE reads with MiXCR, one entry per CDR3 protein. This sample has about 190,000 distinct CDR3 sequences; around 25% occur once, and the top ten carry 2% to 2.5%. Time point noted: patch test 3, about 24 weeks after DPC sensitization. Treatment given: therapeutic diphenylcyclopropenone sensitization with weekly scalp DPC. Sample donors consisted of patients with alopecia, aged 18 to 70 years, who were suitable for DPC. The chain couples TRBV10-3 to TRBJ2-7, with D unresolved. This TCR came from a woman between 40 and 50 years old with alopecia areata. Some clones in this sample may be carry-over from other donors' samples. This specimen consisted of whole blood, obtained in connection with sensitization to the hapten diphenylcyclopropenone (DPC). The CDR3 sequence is CAISELAAEQYF. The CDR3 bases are TGTGCCATCAGTGAGTTGGCGGCCGAGCAGTACTTC.